One sample yielded the 5 T cell receptor beta chains listed below, sequenced in a study of CD8+ T cells in alopecia areata. Sequencing used cDNA as its template, made by extracting RNA and reverse transcribing it. Sequenced by immunoSEQ multiplex PCR; TCRdb stores in-frame clones only, minus some. This table has around 100,000 clones, around 50% appearing once. The sequenced material came from CD4+ T cells sorted from blood. Receptors originate from a human donor in good health.

This clone was observed a single time. The chain links TRBV25-1 to TRBJ2-2; D ambiguous. This CDR3 has 11 residues. Per the germline V gene, CDR1 is MGHDK and CDR2 is SYGVNS. The germline V and J ends were trimmed by 3 bases and 4 bases, with 0 bases remaining between them. The CDR3 nucleotides read TGTGCCAGCAGTGACACCGGGGAGCTGTTTTTT. It translates to CASSDTGELFF.

This clone was picked up a small number of times. The chain carries TRBV23-1 and TRBJ1-1, with D maybe TRBD1 (6 bases). TRBV23-1 is an ORF; its function is uncertain. The CDR3 spans 19 residues. Trimming removed 0 bases at V and 0 bases at J, with 20 bases between. The CDR3 reads CASSQSDRTARPLNTEAFF. In DNA form, the CDR3 reads TGCGCCAGCAGTCAATCTGACAGGACAGCTAGACCTTTGAACACTGAAGCTTTCTTT.

The J gene is TRBJ2-3, the V gene TRBV7-2; 7 nucleotides match TRBD2. V shed 1 base and J 2 bases; nucleotides not matched to a gene: 9. CDR3 length: 17 residues. Germline-derived CDR1 and CDR2 are SGHTA and FQGNSA. CDR3 residues: CASSLGSGAPNTDTQYF. The CDR3 DNA sequence: TGTGCCAGCAGCTTAGGAAGCGGGGCTCCCAACACAGATACGCAGTATTTT.

The V and J genes are TRBV5-6 and TRBJ2-1, with D hard to call. Looked up from germline, CDR1 is SGHDT and CDR2 is YYEEEE. V lost 0 bases, J lost 6 bases, and 13 bases lay in between. The CDR3 spans 15 residues. The CDR3, as DNA: TGTGCCAGCAGCTTGGGGTCTTCCCGCGGCAATGAGCAGTTCTTC. Amino acid sequence: CASSLGSSRGNEQFF.

This clone was found once. The gene calls are TRBV30 and TRBJ1-6; TRBD1 aligns across 12 bases. Germline CDR1 is GTSNPN and CDR2 is SVGIG (reference sequence). The length of the CDR3 is 17 residues. Trimming at V came to 3 bases and at J to 10 bases, leaving 13 bases not matched to a gene. Here the CDR3 reads CAWSAGTGGAFRSPLHF. Here the CDR3 DNA reads TGTGCCTGGAGCGCCGGGACAGGGGGCGCGTTCCGGTCACCCCTCCACTTT. Based on the CDR3 plus reference TRBV30 and TRBJ1-6, the full variable domain is SQTIHQWPATLVQPVGSPLSLECTVEGTSNPNLYWYRQAAGRGLQLLFYSVGIGQISSEVPQNLSASRPQDRQFILSSKKLLLSDSGFYLCAWSAGTGGAFRSPLHFGNGTRLTVT.